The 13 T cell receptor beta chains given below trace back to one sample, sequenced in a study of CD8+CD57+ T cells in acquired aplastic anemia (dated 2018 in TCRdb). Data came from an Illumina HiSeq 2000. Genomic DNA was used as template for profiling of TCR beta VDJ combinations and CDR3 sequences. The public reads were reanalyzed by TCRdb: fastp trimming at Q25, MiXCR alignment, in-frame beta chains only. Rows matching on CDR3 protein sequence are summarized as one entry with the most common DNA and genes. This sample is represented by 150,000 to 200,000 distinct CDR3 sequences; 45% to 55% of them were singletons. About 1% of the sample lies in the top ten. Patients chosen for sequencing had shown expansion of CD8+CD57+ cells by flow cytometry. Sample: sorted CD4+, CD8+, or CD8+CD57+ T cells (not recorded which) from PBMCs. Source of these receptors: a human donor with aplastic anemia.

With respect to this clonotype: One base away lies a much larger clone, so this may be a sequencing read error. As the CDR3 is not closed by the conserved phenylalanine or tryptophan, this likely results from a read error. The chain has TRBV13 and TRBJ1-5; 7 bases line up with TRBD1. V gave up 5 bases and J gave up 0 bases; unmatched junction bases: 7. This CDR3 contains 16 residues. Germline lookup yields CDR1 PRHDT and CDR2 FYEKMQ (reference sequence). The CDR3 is CASSPGTAYSNQPQHS. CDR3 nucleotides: TGTGCCAGCAGCCCCGGGACAGCCTATAGCAATCAGCCCCAGCATTCT.

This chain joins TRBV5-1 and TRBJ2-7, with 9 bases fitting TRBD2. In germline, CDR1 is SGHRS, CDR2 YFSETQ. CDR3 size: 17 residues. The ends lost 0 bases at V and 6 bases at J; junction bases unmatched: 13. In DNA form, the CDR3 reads TGCGCCAGCAGCTTGGTATATCGCGGGGGGGCCGGATTCGAGCAGTACTTC. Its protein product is CASSLVYRGGAGFEQYF. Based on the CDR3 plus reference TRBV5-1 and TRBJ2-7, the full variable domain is KAGVTQTPRYLIKTRGQQVTLSCSPISGHRSVSWYQQTPGQGLQFLFEYFSETQRNKGNFPGRFSGRQFSNSRSEMNVSTLELGDSALYLCASSLVYRGGAGFEQYFGPGTRLTVT.

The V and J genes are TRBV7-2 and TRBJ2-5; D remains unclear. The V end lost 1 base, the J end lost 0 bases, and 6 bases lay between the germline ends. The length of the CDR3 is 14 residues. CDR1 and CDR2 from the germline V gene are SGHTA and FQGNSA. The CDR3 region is CASSLVANQETQYF. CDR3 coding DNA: TGTGCCAGCAGCTTAGTGGCAAACCAAGAGACCCAGTACTTC.

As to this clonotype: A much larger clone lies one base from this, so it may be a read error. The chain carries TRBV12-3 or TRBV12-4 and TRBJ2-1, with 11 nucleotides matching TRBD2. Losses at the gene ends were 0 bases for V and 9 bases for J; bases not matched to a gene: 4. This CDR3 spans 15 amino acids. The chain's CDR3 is CASSLARGTSGEQFF. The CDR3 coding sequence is TGTGCCAGCAGTTTAGCGAGGGGGACTAGCGGTGAGCAGTTCTTC.

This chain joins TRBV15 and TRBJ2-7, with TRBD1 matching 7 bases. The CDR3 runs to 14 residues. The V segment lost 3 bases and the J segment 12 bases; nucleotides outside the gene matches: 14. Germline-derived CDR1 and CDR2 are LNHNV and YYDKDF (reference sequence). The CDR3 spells CATSSRLGQALPYF. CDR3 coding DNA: TGTGCCACCAGCAGCCGTCTCGGACAGGCTCTCCCGTACTTC. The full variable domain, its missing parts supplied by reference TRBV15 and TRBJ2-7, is DAMVIQNPRYQVTQFGKPVTLSCSQTLNHNVMYWYQQKSSQAPKLLFHYYDKDFNNEADTPDNFQSRRPNTSFCFLDIRSPGLGDTAMYLCATSSRLGQALPYFGPGTRLTVT.

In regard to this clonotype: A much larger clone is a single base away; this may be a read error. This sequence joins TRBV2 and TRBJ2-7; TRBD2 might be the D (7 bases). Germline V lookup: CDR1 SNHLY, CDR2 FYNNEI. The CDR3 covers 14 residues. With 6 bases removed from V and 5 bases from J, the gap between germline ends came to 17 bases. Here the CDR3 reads CASRRGAQVDEQYF. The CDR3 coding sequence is TGTGCCAGCAGACGGGGGGCGCAGGTGGACGAGCAGTACTTC.

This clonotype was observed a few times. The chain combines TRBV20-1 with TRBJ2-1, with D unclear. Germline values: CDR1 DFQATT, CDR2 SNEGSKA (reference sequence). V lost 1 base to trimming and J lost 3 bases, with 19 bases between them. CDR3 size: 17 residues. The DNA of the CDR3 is TGCAGTGCTAGAGTTGCGGTAGCCACGAAAGGCTACAATGAGCAGTTCTTC. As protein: CSARVAVATKGYNEQFF.

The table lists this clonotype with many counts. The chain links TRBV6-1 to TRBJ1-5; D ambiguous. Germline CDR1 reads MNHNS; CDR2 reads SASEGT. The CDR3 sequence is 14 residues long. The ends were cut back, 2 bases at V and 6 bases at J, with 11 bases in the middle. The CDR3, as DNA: TGTGCCAGCAGTGAATTACCCTCATCTCAGCCCCAGCATTTT. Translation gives CASSELPSSQPQHF.

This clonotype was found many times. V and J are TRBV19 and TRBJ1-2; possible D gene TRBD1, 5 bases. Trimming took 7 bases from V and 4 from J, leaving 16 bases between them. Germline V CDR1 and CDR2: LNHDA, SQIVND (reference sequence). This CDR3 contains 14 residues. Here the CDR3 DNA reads TGTGCCAGTACCATAGGGGCTCTTGGCTATGGCTACACCTTC. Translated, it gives CASTIGALGYGYTF. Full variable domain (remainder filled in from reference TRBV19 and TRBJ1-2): DGGITQSPKYLFRKEGQNVTLSCEQNLNHDAMYWYRQDPGQGLRLIYYSQIVNDFQKGDIAEGYSVSREKKESFPLTVTSAQKNPTAFYLCASTIGALGYGYTFGSGTRLTVV.

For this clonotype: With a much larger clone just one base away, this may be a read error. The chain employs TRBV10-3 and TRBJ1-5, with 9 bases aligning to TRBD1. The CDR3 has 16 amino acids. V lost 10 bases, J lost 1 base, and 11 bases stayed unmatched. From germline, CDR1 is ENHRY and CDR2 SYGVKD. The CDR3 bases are TGTGCCAACAGCGGTCCCGGGACAGGGAGCAATCAGCCCCAGCATTTT. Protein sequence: CANSGPGTGSNQPQHF.

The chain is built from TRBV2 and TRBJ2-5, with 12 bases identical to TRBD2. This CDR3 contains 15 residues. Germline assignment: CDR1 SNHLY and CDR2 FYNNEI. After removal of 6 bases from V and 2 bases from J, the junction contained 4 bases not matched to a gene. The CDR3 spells CASRRLAGAQETQYF. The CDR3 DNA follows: TGTGCCAGCAGACGACTAGCGGGGGCACAAGAGACCCAGTACTTC. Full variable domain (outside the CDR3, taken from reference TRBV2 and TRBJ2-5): EPEVTQTPSHQVTQMGQEVILRCVPISNHLYFYWYRQILGQKVEFLVSFYNNEISEKSEIFDDQFSVERPDGSNFTLKIRSTKLEDSAMYFCASRRLAGAQETQYFGPGTRLLVL.

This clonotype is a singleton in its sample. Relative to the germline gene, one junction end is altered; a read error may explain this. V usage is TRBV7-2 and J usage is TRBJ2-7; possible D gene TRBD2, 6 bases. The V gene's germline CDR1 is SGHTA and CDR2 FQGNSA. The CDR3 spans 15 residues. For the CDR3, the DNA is TGTGCCAGCAGCCAAGGGCGGGGATCGATTTACGAGCAGCACTTC. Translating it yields CASSQGRGSIYEQHF.

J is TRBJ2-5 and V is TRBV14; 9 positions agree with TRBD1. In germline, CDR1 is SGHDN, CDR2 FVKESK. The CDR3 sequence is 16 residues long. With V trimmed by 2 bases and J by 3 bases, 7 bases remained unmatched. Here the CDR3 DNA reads TGTGCCAGCAGCCAACTCCCGGGACAGGGCAAAGAGACCCAGTACTTC. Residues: CASSQLPGQGKETQYF. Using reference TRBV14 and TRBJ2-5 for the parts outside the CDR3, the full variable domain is EAGVTQFPSHSVIEKGQTVTLRCDPISGHDNLYWYRRVMGKEIKFLLHFVKESKQDESGMPNNRFLAERTGGTYSTLKVQPAELEDSGVYFCASSQLPGQGKETQYFGPGTRLLVL.